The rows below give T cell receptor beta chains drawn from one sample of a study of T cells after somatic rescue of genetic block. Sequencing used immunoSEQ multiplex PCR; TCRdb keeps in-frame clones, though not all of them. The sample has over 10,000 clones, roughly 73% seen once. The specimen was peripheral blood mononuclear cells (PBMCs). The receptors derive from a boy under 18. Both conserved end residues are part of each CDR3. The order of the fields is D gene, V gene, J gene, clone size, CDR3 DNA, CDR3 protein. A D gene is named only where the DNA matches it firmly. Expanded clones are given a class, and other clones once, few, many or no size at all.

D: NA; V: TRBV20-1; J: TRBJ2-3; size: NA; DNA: TGCAGTGCTAGAACCATGAATACGCAGTATTTT; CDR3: CSARTMNTQYF
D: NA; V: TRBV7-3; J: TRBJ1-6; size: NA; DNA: TGTGCCAGCAGCTCGGGACGGGGAAATTCACCCCTCCACTTT; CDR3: CASSSGRGNSPLHF
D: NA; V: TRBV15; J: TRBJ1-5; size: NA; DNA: TGTGCCACCAGCACAAAAGGTCAGCCCCAGCATTTT; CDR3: CATSTKGQPQHF
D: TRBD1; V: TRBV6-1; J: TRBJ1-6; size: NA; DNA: TGTGCCAGCAGTGATACAGGGGGTTTCTATAATTCACCCCTCCACTTT; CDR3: CASSDTGGFYNSPLHF
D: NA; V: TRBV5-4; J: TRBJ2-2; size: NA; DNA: TGTGCCAGCACCCCCGACCTAGCGCTGAACACCGGGGAGCTGTTTTTT; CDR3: CASTPDLALNTGELFF
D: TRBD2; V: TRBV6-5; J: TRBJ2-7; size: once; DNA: TGTGCCAGCACTCGAAGGACTAGCGGGACCTACGAGCAGTACTTC; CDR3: CASTRRTSGTYEQYF
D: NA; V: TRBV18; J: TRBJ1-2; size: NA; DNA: TGTGCCAGCTCACCAGGGGCGGTCTCTGGCTACACCTTC; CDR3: CASSPGAVSGYTF
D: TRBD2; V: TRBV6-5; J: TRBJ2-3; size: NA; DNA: TGTGCCAGCAGTCCAACTAGCGGGAGTACAGATACGCAGTATTTT; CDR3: CASSPTSGSTDTQYF
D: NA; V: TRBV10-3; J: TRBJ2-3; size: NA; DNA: TGTGCCATCAGTGAGTCGAGCAGGGAGCAGTATTTT; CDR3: CAISESSREQYF
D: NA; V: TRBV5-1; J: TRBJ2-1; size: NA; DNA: TGCGCCAGCAGAGACGCGGACGCTTACAATGAGCAGTTCTTC; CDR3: CASRDADAYNEQFF
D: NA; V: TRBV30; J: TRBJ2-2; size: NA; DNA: TGTGCCTGGAGGGGTCAAAACACCGGGGAGCTGTTTTTT; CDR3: CAWRGQNTGELFF
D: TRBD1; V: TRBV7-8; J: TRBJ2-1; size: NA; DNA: TGTGCCAGCAGCTTATTGACAGGGGGCAATGAGCAGTTCTTC; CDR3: CASSLLTGGNEQFF
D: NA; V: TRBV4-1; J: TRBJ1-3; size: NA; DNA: TGCGCCAGCAGCCCCTCCCCGGGGAGAACTGGAAACACCATATATTTT; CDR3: CASSPSPGRTGNTIYF
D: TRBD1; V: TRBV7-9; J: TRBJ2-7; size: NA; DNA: TGTGCCAGCAGCCCAGGACAGGGAGGCTACGAGCAGTACTTC; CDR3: CASSPGQGGYEQYF
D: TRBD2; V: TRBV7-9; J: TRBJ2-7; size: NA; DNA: TGTGCCAGCAGCGGAATGGGCGGGGGGGACTACGAGCAGTACTTC; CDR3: CASSGMGGGDYEQYF
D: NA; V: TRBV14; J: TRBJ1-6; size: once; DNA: TGTGCCAGCAGCCAAGACATCGGCTCCTATAATTCACCCCTCCACTTT; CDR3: CASSQDIGSYNSPLHF
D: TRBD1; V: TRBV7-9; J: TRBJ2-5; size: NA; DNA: TGTGCCAGCAGCTTATTCCGGACAGGAGAGACCCAGTACTTC; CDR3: CASSLFRTGETQYF
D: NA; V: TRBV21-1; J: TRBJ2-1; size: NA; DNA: TGTGCCAGCAGCGACTTGAAGGCAGGGGGCCCCAGCTCCTACAATGAGCAGTTCTTC; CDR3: CASSDLKAGGPSSYNEQFF
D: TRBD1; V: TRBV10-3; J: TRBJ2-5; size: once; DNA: TGTGCCATCAGTCCCGGACAGGGGGTAGAGACCCAGTACTTC; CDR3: CAISPGQGVETQYF
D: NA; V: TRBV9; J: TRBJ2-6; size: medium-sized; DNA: TGTGCCAGCCCTCCCCTCCCCCCCACATACCTTGGTGACCGATCCTCTGGGGCCAACGTCCTGACTTTC; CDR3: CASPPLPPTYLGDRSSGANVLTF
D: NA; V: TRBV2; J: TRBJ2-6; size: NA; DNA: TGTGCCAGCTTGCAGCCTGGGGCCAACGTCCTGACTTTC; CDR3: CASLQPGANVLTF
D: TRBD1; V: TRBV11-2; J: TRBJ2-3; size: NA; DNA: TGTGCCAGCAGCTTAGCCCCGACAGGGGTAGATACGCAGTATTTT; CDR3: CASSLAPTGVDTQYF
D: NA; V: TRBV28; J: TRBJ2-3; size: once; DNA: TGTGCCAGCAGGGGCCGGGTAGGCACAGATACGCAGTATTTT; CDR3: CASRGRVGTDTQYF
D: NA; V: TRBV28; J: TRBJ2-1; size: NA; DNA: TGTGCCAGCGAAGGAGGGTTCTACAATGAGCAGTTCTTC; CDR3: CASEGGFYNEQFF
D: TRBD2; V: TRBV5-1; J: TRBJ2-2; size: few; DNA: TGCGCCAGCAGCCCCCGGACTAGCCTGAACACCGGGGAGCTGTTTTTT; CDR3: CASSPRTSLNTGELFF
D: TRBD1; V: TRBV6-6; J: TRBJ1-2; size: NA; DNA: TGTGCCAGCAGTTATTTTTCGGGACAGGGGATCTATGGCTACACCTTC; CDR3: CASSYFSGQGIYGYTF
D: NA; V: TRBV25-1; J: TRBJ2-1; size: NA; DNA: TGTGCCAGCAGTGAATCAGGAACTCTGGACCGAAATGAGCAGTTCTTC; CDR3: CASSESGTLDRNEQFF
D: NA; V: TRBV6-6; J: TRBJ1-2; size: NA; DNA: TGTGCCAGCAGTTTTACGGGGGGGGCCAACTATGGCTACACCTTC; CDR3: CASSFTGGANYGYTF
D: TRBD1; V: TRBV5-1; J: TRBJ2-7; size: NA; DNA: TGCGCCAGCAGCTTGCGGGACAGGTCCTCCTACGAGCAGTACTTC; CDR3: CASSLRDRSSYEQYF
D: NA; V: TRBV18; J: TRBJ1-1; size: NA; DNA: TGTGCCAGCTCACCAATCGGCAGGGGCGGCACTGAAGCTTTCTTT; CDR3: CASSPIGRGGTEAFF
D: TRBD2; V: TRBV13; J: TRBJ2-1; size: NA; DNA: TGTGCCAGCAGCTTAGCGTTTTTTAGCGGGCAGACTGGAAGCCCTAACAATGAGCAGTTCTTC; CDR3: CASSLAFFSGQTGSPNNEQFF
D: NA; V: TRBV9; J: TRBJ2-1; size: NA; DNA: TGTGCCAGCAGCGTAGGGCTGACTAATGAGCAGTTCTTC; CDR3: CASSVGLTNEQFF
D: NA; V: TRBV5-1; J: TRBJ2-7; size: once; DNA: TGCGCCAGCAGCTTGGGAAGGGGGGCTCCTTCGGGCTACGAGCAGTACTTC; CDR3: CASSLGRGAPSGYEQYF
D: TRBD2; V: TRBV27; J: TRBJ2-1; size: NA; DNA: TGTGCCAGCACCCTACTAGCGGGAGGCTCCTACAATGAGCAGTTCTTC; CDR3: CASTLLAGGSYNEQFF
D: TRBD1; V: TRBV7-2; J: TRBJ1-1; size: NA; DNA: TGTGCCAGCAGCTTCCGGGACAGGGGGCCGGTGGACACTGAAGCTTTCTTT; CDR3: CASSFRDRGPVDTEAFF
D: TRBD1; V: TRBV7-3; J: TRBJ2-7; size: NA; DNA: TGTGCCAGCAGCCTCATGACAGGGGTTGGCGAGCAGTACTTC; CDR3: CASSLMTGVGEQYF